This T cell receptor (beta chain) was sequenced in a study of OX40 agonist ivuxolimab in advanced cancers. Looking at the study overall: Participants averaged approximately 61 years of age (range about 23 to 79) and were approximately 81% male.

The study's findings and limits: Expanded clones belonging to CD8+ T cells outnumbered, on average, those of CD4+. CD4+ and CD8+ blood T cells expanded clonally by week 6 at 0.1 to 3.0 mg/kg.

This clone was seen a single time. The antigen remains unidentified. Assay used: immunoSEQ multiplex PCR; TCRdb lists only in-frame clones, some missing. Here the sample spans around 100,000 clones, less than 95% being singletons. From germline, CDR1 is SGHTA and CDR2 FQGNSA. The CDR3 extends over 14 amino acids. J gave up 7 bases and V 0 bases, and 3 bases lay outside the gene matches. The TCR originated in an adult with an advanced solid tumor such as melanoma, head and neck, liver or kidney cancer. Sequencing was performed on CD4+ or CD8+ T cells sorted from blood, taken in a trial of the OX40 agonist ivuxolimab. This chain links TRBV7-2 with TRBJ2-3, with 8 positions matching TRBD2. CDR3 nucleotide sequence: TGTGCCAGCAGCTTAGCAATAGCGGGAAATACGCAGTATTTT. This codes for CASSLAIAGNTQYF.